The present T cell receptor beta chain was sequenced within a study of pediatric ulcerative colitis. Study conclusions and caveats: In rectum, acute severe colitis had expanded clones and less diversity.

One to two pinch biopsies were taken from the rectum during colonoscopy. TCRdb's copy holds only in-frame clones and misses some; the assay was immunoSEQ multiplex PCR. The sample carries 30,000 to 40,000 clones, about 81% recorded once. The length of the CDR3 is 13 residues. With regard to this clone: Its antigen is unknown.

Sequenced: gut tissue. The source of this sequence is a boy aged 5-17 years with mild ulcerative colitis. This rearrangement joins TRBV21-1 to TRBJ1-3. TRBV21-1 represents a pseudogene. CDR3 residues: CASTKKGEDTIYF. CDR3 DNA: TGTGCCAGCACCAAAAAGGGGGAGGACACCATATATTTT.